The 4 T cell receptor beta chains listed next were all sequenced from one sample in a study of T cells in women clearing cervical HPV infection. Sequenced by immunoSEQ multiplex PCR; TCRdb stores in-frame clones only, minus some. Its table records 40,000 to 60,000 clones. The sequenced material came from blood buffy coat. These receptors came from a woman aged 18-69 years with a cervical HPV16 infection that either progressed to CIN3+ or cleared (not recorded which).

A note on this clone: Coverage ceases 3 residues before the CDR3 finishes, and the germline J gene fills in the end. The chain has TRBV2 and TRBJ1-4; TRBD1 aligns across 7 bases. CDR1 is SNHLY and CDR2 is FYNNEI in the germline V gene. This CDR3 comprises 11 residues. CDR3 sequence reads: CASSPRGALFF. Incomplete CDR3 DNA: TGTGCCAGCAGTCCCAGGGGGGCA.

Concerning this clone: Read sequence stops 3 residues before the CDR3 end, and the germline J gene provides the missing end. This chain uses TRBV5-5 with TRBJ2-1; no reliable D call. The V end was cut by 2 bases, the J end by 9 bases, with 12 bases between. CDR3 size: 13 residues. The V gene's germline CDR1 is SGHKS and CDR2 YYEKEE (reference sequence). CDR3 residues: CASSFNGFREQFF. The part of the CDR3 DNA that was read is TGTGCCAGCAGCTTTAACGGTTTCCGTGAG.

To note about this clone: The read is 3 residues too short to cover the CDR3 end, so that end is filled in from the germline J gene. This chain links TRBV30 with TRBJ2-4, with D possibly TRBD2 on 7 matching bases. V gave up 6 bases and J gave up 9 bases, with 15 bases separating them. This CDR3 comprises 12 residues. CDR1 GTSNPN and CDR2 SVGIG come from the germline V gene (reference sequence). CDR3 sequence reads: CACWGGLGIQYF. The sequenced CDR3 bases are TGTGCCTGTTGGGGGGGGCTCGGCATT. The variable domain in full, completed from reference TRBV30 and TRBJ2-4, reads SQTIHQWPATLVQPVGSPLSLECTVEGTSNPNLYWYRQAAGRGLQLLFYSVGIGQISSEVPQNLSASRPQDRQFILSSKKLLLSDSGFYLCACWGGLGIQYFGAGTRLSVL.

Concerning this clone itself: The CDR3 is cut off 3 residues early in the read; its end comes from the germline J gene. The chain has TRBV7-2 and TRBJ2-3; D unclear. Germline CDR1 SGHTA, CDR2 FQGNSA. Trimming removed 1 base from V and 2 bases from J, with 10 bases in between. This CDR3 region has 15 residues. The part of the CDR3 DNA that was read is TGTGCCAGCAGCTTAGTAGCTTTTTTCACAGATACG. This gives the protein CASSLVAFFTDT. The CDR3 in its entirety is CASSLVAFFTDTQYF.